A single sample is the source of the 2 T cell receptor beta chains below, sequenced in a study of blood T cell repertoires in COVID-19. The table came from immunoSEQ multiplex PCR; TCRdb's copy has only in-frame clones and leaves some out. The sample holds 80,000 to 95,000 clones, about 85% seen once. The sequenced sample was peripheral blood. The receptors were gathered from a woman aged 45 to 65 with active or convalescent COVID-19.

The gene calls are TRBV5-6 and TRBJ2-1; tentatively, D is TRBD1 (6 bases). CDR3 length: 14 amino acids. V was trimmed by 3 bases and J by 5 bases, leaving 12 bases between them. Germline V gene sequence: CDR1 SGHDT, CDR2 YYEEEE. The CDR3 nucleotides read TGTGCCAGCAGCTCCTACAGGGATCACAATGAGCAGTTCTTC. Translation: CASSSYRDHNEQFF.

This rearrangement joins TRBV6-1 to TRBJ1-1; D ambiguous. The germline V gene has CDR1 MNHNS and CDR2 SASEGT. With 2 bases removed from V and 5 bases from J, the gap between germline ends came to 12 bases. CDR3 length equals 14 residues. The CDR3 spells CASSEIGGLTEAFF. CDR3 sequence (DNA): TGTGCCAGCAGTGAAATTGGCGGCCTAACTGAAGCTTTCTTT.